This TCR beta chain comes out of a study of T cell repertoires in cytomegalovirus infection. Across the study: Signatures in public TCR beta sequences pointed to both CMV infection and matching HLA type.

TCRdb re-called the reads through MiXCR, storing one row per CDR3 protein. Of fewer than 550,000 distinct CDR3 sequences in the sample, around 11% were seen once. Broader study findings: Carriers of CMV plus the relevant HLA were identified by cumulative public TCR beta family frequency. Ex vivo responses were dominated by HLA-C-restricted CMV-specific TCR beta clonotypes.

This CDR3 spans 12 amino acids. The germline V gene encodes CDR1 LNHDA and CDR2 SQIVND (reference sequence). The ends were cut back, 3 bases at V and 5 bases at J, with 7 bases in the middle. This clonotype was seen ten or more times. Its antigen is currently unknown. The specimen sequenced was PBMCs. The receptor was derived from a human donor in good health (CMV status not recorded). Some clones in this sample may be carry-over from other donors' samples. The chain is built from TRBV19 and TRBJ1-1; possible D gene TRBD1, 5 bases. The CDR3 loop reads CASSIRETEAFF. In DNA form, the CDR3 reads TGTGCCAGTAGTATCAGGGAGACTGAAGCTTTCTTT.